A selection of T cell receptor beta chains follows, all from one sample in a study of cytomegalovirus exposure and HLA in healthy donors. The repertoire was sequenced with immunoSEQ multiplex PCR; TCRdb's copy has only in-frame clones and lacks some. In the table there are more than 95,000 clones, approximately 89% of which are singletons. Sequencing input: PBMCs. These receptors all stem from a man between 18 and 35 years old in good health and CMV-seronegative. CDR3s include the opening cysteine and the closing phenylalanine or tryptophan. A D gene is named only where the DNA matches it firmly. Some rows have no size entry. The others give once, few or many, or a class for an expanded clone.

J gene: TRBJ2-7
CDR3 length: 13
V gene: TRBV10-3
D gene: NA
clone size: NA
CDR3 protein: CAISEYRVYEQYF
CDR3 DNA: TGTGCCATCAGTGAGTACAGGGTTTACGAGCAGTACTTC

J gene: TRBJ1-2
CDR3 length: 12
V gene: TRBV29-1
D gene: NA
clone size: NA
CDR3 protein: CSVESGNYGYTF
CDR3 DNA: TGCAGCGTTGAGTCAGGGAACTATGGCTACACCTTC

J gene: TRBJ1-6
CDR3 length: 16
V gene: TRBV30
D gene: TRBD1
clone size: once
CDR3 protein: CAWRNSDRGGNSPLHF
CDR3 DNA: TGTGCCTGGAGGAACTCTGACAGGGGCGGCAATTCACCCCTCCACTTT

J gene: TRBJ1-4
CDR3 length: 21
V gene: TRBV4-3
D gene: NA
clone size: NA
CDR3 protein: CASSQHYVAGILSTEGEKLFF
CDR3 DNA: TGCGCCAGCAGCCAACACTACGTAGCCGGGATATTAAGCACGGAGGGAGAAAAACTGTTTTTT

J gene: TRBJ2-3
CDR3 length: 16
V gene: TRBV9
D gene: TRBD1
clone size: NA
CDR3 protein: CASSVNSGTGLGTQYF
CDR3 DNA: TGTGCCAGCAGCGTCAACTCCGGGACAGGGCTAGGTACGCAGTATTTT

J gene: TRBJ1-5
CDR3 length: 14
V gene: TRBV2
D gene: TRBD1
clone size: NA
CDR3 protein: CASSGDRGVQPQHF
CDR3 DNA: TGTGCCAGCAGTGGGGACAGGGGAGTTCAGCCCCAGCATTTT

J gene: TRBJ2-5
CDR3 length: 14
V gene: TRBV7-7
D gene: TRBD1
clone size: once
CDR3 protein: CASSSTGGEETQYF
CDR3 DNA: TGTGCCAGCAGCTCAACAGGGGGAGAAGAGACCCAGTACTTC

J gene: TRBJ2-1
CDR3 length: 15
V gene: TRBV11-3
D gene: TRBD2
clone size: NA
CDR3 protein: CASSSLAGGYNEQFF
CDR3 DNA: TGTGCCAGCAGCTCTCTAGCGGGAGGCTACAATGAGCAGTTCTTC

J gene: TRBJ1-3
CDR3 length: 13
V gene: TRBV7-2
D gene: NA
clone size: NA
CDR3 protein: CASSSSGGNTIYF
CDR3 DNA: TGTGCCAGCAGCTCGTCCGGTGGAAACACCATATATTTT

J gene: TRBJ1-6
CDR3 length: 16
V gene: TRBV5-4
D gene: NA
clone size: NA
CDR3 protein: CASSLDPKSYNSPLHF
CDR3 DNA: TGTGCCAGCAGCTTGGATCCTAAGTCCTATAATTCACCCCTCCACTTT

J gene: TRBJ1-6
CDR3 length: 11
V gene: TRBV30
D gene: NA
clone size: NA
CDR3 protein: CAWSLNSPLHF
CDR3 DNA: TGTGCCTGGAGTCTCAATTCACCCCTCCACTTT

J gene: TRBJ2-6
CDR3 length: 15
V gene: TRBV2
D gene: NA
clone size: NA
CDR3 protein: CASTTSPSGANVLTF
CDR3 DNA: TGTGCCAGCACAACATCCCCCTCTGGGGCCAACGTCCTGACTTTC

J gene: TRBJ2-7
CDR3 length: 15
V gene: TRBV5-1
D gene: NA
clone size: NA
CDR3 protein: CASSLSRGSSYEQYF
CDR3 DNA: TGCGCCAGCAGCTTGTCCCGGGGGAGCTCCTACGAGCAGTACTTC

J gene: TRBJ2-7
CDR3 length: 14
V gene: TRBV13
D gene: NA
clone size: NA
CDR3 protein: CASSLYRVGGEQYF
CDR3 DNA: TGTGCCAGCAGCTTATACAGGGTCGGAGGCGAGCAGTACTTC

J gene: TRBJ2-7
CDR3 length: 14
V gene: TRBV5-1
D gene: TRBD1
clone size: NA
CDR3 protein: CASSPPGQGREQYF
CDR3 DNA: TGCGCCAGCAGTCCCCCGGGACAGGGAAGAGAGCAGTACTTC

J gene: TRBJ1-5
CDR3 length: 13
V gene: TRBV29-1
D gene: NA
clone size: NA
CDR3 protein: CSVKHGANQPQHF
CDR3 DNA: TGCAGCGTTAAACATGGGGCCAATCAGCCCCAGCATTTT

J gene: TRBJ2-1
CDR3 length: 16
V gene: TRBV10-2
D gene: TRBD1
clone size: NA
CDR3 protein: CASRVTQGESYNEQFF
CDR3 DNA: TGCGCCAGCAGAGTTACACAGGGGGAGAGCTACAATGAGCAGTTCTTC

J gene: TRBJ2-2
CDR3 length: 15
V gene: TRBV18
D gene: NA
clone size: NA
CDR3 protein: CASSGSVPNTGELFF
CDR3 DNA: TGTGCCAGCTCAGGTTCGGTACCGAACACCGGGGAGCTGTTTTTT

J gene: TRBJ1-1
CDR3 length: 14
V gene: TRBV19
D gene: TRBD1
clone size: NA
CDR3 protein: CASTVRDRGSEAFF
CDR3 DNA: TGTGCCAGTACCGTACGGGACAGGGGTTCTGAAGCTTTCTTT

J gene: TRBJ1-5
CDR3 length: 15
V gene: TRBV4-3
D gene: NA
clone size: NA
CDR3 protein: CASSQDHRAFQPQHF
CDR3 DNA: TGCGCCAGCAGCCAAGATCACAGGGCTTTTCAGCCCCAGCATTTT

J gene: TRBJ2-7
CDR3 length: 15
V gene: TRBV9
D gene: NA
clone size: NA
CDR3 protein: CASSDGTQAPYEQYF
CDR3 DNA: TGTGCCAGCAGCGACGGGACACAGGCCCCCTACGAGCAGTACTTC

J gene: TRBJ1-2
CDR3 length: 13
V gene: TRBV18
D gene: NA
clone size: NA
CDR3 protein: CASSLDRSYGYTF
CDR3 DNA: TGTGCCAGCTCCCTAGACAGGTCCTATGGCTACACCTTC

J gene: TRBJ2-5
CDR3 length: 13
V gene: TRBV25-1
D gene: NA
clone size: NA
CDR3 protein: CASSDYGEETQYF
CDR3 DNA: TGTGCCAGCAGTGATTACGGGGAAGAGACCCAGTACTTC

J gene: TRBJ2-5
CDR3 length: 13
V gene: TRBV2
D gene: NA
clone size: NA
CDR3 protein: CASSIQGSQTQYF
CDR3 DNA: TGTGCCAGCAGTATACAGGGTTCCCAGACCCAGTACTTC

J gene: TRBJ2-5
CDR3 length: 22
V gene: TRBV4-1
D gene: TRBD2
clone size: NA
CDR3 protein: CASSQAGLGTSGRALVRETQYF
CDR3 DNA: TGCGCCAGCAGCCAAGCGGGCCTTGGGACTAGCGGGAGGGCCCTCGTCCGTGAGACCCAGTACTTC

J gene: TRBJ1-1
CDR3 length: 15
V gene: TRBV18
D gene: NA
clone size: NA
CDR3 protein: CASSKGAYGGTEAFF
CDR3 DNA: TGTGCCAGCTCAAAAGGGGCTTACGGGGGCACTGAAGCTTTCTTT

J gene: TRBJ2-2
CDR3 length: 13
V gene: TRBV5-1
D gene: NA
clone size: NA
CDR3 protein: CASSEIEGGELFF
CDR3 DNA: TGCGCCAGCAGCGAGATTGAGGGAGGGGAGCTGTTTTTT

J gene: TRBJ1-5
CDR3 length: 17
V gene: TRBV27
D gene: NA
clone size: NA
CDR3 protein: CASTRVDPKYSNQPQHF
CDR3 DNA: TGTGCCAGCACTCGGGTGGATCCAAAGTATAGCAATCAGCCCCAGCATTTT

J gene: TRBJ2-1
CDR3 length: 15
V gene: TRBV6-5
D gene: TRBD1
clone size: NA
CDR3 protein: CASSFGGQGIDEQFF
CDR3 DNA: TGTGCCAGCAGCTTCGGGGGACAGGGAATTGATGAGCAGTTCTTC

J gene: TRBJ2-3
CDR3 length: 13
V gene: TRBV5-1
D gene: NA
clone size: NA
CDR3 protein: CASSDGITDTQYF
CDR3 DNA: TGCGCCAGCAGCGACGGGATCACAGATACGCAGTATTTT

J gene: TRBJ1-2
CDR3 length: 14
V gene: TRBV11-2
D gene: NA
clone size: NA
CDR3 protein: CASSLGRGLISYTF
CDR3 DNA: TGTGCCAGCAGCTTAGGGCGGGGACTGATAAGCTACACCTTC

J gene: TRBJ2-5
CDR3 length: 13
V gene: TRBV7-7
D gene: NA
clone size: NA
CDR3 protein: CASSYNPGETQYF
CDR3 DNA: TGTGCCAGCAGTTACAATCCGGGGGAGACCCAGTACTTC

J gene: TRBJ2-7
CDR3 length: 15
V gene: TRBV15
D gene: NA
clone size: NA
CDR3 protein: CATSREWGPTYEQYF
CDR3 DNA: TGTGCCACCAGCAGAGAATGGGGGCCGACCTACGAGCAGTACTTC

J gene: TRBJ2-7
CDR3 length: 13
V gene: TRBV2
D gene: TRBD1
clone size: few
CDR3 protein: CASSQGVVYEQYF
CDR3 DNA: TGTGCCAGCAGTCAGGGGGTTGTCTACGAGCAGTACTTC

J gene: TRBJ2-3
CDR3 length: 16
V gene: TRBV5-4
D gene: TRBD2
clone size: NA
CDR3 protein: CASSFPPAGGPNTQYF
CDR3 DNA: TGTGCCAGCAGCTTCCCTCCAGCGGGGGGCCCGAATACGCAGTATTTT

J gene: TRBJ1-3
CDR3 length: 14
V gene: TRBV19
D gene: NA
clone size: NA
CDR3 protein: CASSSSGSGNTIYF
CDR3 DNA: TGTGCCAGTAGCTCCTCAGGCTCTGGAAACACCATATATTTT

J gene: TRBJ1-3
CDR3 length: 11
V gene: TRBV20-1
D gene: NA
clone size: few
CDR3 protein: CSATGGNTIYF
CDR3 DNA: TGCAGTGCTACAGGGGGAAACACCATATATTTT

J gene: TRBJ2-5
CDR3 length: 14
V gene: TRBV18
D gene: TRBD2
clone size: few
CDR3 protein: CASSQIAGAETQYF
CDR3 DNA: TGTGCCAGCTCACAAATAGCGGGAGCGGAGACCCAGTACTTC

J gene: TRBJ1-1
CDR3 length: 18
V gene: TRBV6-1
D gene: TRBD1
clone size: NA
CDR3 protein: CASSAGRGLQLINTEAFF
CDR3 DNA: TGTGCCAGCAGTGCCGGCAGGGGGCTACAACTAATAAACACTGAAGCTTTCTTT

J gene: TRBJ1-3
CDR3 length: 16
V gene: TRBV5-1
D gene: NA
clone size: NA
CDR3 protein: CASRELSNSPGNTIYF
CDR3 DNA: TGCGCCAGCCGGGAATTAAGTAACTCGCCTGGAAACACCATATATTTT

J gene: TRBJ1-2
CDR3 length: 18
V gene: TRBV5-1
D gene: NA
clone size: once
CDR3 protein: CASSPTAPHPKINYGYTF
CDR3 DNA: TGCGCCAGCAGCCCGACTGCCCCACACCCAAAAATAAACTATGGCTACACCTTC

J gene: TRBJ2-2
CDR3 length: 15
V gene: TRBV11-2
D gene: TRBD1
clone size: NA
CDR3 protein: CASSPHGQGSGELFF
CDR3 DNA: TGTGCCAGCAGTCCTCACGGACAGGGTTCCGGGGAGCTGTTTTTT

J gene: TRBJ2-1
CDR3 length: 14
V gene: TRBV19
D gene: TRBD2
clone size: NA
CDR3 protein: CASTSGGHMFEQFF
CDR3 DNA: TGTGCCAGTACTAGCGGGGGCCATATGTTTGAGCAGTTCTTC

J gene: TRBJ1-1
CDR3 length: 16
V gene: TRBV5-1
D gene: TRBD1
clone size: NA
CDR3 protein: CASSSPGQGMNTEAFF
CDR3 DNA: TGCGCCAGCAGCTCTCCGGGACAGGGCATGAACACTGAAGCTTTCTTT

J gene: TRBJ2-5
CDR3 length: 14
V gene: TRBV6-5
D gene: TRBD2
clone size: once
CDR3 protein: CASSRDGRRETQYF
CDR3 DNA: TGTGCCAGCAGCCGTGACGGGAGGCGAGAGACCCAGTACTTC

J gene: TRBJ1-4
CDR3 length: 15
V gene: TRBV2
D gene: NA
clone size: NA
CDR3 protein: CASSERQGTNEKLFF
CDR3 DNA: TGTGCCAGCAGTGAACGTCAGGGAACTAATGAAAAACTGTTTTTT

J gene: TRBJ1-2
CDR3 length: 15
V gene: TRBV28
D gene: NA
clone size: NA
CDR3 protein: CASSPPSDFFYGYTF
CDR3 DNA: TGTGCCAGCAGTCCCCCTTCGGACTTTTTCTATGGCTACACCTTC

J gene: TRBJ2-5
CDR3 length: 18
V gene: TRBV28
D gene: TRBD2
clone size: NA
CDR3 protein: CASSLSTSGRGLGETQYF
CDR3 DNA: TGTGCCAGCAGTTTATCAACTAGCGGGAGGGGGTTGGGGGAGACCCAGTACTTC

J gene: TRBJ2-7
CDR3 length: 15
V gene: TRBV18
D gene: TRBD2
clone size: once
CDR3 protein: CASSPGAGDRYEQYF
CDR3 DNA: TGTGCCAGCTCACCAGGGGCGGGAGATCGCTACGAGCAGTACTTC

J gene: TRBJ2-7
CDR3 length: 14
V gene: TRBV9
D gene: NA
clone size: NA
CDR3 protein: CASSGGLNRGEQYF
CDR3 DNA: TGTGCCAGCAGCGGGGGGCTGAACCGGGGCGAGCAGTACTTC

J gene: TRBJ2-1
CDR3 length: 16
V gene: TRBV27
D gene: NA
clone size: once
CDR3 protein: CASSLRMTGNYNEQFF
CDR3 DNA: TGTGCCAGCAGTTTAAGGATGACAGGAAACTACAATGAGCAGTTCTTC

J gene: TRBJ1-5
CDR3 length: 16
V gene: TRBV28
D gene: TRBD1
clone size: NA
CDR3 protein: CASSLWGTGDSQPQHF
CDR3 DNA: TGTGCCAGCAGTTTATGGGGAACAGGGGACAGTCAGCCCCAGCATTTT

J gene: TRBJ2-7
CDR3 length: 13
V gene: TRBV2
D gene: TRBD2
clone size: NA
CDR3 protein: CASRDLAGIEQYF
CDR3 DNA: TGTGCCAGCAGGGATCTAGCGGGGATCGAGCAGTACTTC

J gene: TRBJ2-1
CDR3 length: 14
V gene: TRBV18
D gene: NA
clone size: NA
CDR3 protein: CASSPGRTVGEQFF
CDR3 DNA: TGTGCCAGCTCACCAGGAAGGACAGTCGGTGAGCAGTTCTTC

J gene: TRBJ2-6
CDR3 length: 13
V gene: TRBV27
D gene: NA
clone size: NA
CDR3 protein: CATGVSGANVLTF
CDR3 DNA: TGTGCCACCGGGGTCTCTGGGGCCAACGTCCTGACTTTC